The clone carrying this TCR beta chain turned up a few times. Its antigen remains unidentified. This record comes from a study of human T cells and chemical hapten exposure. Study-wide findings and caveats: The formation of large CDR3 similarity clusters by expanded TCRs significantly exceeded that of controls.

Germline V CDR1 and CDR2: DFQATT, SNEGSKA (reference sequence). CDR3 length: 14 amino acids. With 1 base clipped from V and 1 base from J, the junction kept 3 bases outside the gene matches. Using its own MiXCR run on the RACE reads, TCRdb lists one record per CDR3 protein. The data hold 300,000 to 450,000 distinct CDR3 sequences, with roughly 5% observed a single time. Time point in this sample: patch test 1, 2 weeks after DPC sensitization. This sample's treatment: therapeutic diphenylcyclopropenone sensitization with weekly scalp DPC. The specimen was whole blood, collected in connection with sensitization to the hapten diphenylcyclopropenone (DPC). The chain recombines TRBV20-1 with TRBJ1-1; 7 positions agree with TRBD1. The TCR was taken from a woman aged 45-65 years with alopecia areata. Some clones in this sample may be carry-over from other donors' samples. Here the CDR3 reads CSARGDSSNTEAFF. CDR3 nucleotide sequence: TGCAGTGCTAGAGGGGACAGCTCGAACACTGAAGCTTTCTTT.